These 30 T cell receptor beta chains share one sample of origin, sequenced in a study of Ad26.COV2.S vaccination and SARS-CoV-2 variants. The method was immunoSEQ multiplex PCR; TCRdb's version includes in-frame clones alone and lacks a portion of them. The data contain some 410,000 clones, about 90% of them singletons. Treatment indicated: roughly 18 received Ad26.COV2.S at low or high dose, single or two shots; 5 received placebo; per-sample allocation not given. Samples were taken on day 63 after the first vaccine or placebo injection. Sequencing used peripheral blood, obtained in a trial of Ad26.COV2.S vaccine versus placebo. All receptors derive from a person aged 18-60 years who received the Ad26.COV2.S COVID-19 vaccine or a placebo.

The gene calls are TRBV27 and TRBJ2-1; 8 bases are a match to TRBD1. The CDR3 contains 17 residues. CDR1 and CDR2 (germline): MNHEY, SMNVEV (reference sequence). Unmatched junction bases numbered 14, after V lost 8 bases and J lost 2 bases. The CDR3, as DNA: TGTGCCAGCCCCCGGGACCCCCGGGACAGGACCTACAATGAGCAGTTCTTC. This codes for CASPRDPRDRTYNEQFF.

The CDR3 nucleotides are TGTGCCAGCAGTTCATCCGGGACAGTGGGGACCCAGTACTTC. Its protein product is CASSSSGTVGTQYF. This chain connects TRBV27 to TRBJ2-5, with 7 bases identical to TRBD1. V lost 4 bases, J lost 7 bases, and 9 bases stayed unmatched. CDR1 MNHEY and CDR2 SMNVEV come from the germline V gene (reference sequence). The CDR3 extends over 14 amino acids.

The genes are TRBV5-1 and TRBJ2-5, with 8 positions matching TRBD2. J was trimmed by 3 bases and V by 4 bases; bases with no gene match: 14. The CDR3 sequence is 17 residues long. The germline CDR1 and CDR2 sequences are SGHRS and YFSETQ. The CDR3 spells CASSRSLFRRGEETQYF. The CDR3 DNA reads TGCGCCAGCAGCCGCTCGCTGTTTAGGCGGGGGGAAGAGACCCAGTACTTC. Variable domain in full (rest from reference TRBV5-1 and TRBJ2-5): KAGVTQTPRYLIKTRGQQVTLSCSPISGHRSVSWYQQTPGQGLQFLFEYFSETQRNKGNFPGRFSGRQFSNSRSEMNVSTLELGDSALYLCASSRSLFRRGEETQYFGPGTRLLVL.

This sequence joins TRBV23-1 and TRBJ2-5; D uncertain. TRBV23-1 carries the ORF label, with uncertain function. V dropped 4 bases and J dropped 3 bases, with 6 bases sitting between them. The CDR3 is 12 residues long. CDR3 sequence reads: CASSPQKETQYF. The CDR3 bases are TGCGCCAGCAGTCCCCAGAAAGAGACCCAGTACTTC.

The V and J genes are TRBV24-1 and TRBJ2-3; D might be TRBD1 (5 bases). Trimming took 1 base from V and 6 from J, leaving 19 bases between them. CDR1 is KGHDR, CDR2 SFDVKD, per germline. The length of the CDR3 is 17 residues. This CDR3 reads CATSDFSGFAHDDTQYF. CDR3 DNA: TGTGCCACCAGTGATTTTTCAGGGTTCGCGCACGACGATACGCAGTATTTT.

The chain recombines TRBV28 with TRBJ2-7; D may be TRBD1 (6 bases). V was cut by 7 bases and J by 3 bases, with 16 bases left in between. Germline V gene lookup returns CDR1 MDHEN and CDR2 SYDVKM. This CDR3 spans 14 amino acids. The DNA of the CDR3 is TGTGCCAGCACTCGCAGGGGCAATTACTACGAGCAGTACTTC. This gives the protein CASTRRGNYYEQYF.

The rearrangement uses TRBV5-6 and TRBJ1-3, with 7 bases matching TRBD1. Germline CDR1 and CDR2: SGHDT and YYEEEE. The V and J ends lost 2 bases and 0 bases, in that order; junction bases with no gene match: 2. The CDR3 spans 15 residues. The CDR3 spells CASSFGTDSGNTIYF. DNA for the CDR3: TGTGCCAGCAGCTTCGGGACAGACTCTGGAAACACCATATATTTT.

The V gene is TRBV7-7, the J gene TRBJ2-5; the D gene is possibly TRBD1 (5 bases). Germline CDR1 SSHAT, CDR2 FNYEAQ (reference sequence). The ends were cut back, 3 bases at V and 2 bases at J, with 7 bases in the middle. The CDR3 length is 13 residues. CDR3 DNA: TGTGCCAGCAGCTTGGGGCCTCAAGAGACCCAGTACTTC. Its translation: CASSLGPQETQYF.

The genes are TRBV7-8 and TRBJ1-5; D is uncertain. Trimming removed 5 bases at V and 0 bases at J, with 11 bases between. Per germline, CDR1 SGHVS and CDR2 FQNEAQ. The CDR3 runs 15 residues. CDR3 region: CASSLNSYSNQPQHF. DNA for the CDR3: TGTGCCAGCAGCCTAAACAGTTATAGCAATCAGCCCCAGCATTTT.

DNA of the CDR3: TGTGCCAGCAGCTTAGGCCCCCCCCGGGCGGGGGAAAACAATGAGCAGTTCTTC. Its translation: CASSLGPPRAGENNEQFF. The chain links TRBV7-9 to TRBJ2-1; 7 bases are a match to TRBD2. The CDR3 extends over 18 amino acids. Germline values: CDR1 SEHNR, CDR2 FQNEAQ (reference sequence). V lost 1 base, J lost 5 bases, and 14 bases stayed unmatched.

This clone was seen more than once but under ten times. This chain's CDR3 is CASSLGQGGYTF. The CDR3 region has the DNA TGTGCCAGCAGTTTAGGGCAGGGAGGCTACACCTTC. The chain links TRBV28 to TRBJ1-2, with D tentatively TRBD1 (5 bases). Germline V gene sequence: CDR1 MDHEN, CDR2 SYDVKM. The CDR3 contains 12 residues. The V gene lost 2 bases and the J gene lost 8 bases, with 9 bases spanning the gap.

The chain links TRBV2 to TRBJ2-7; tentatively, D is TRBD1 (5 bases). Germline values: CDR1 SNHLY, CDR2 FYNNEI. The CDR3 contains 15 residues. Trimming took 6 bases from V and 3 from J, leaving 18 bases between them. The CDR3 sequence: CASSDTQVILYEQYF. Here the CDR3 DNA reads TGTGCCAGCAGCGACACACAGGTAATACTCTACGAGCAGTACTTC.

The CDR3 reads CASSFRGGAYSNQPQHF. CDR3 coding DNA: TGTGCCAGCAGTTTCAGGGGGGGGGCTTACAGCAATCAGCCCCAGCATTTT. V gene TRBV28 combines with J gene TRBJ1-5; 7 bases map to TRBD1. This CDR3 is 17 amino acids long. The germline V gene encodes CDR1 MDHEN and CDR2 SYDVKM. Germline trimming cut 3 bases from V and 1 base from J; bases unmatched to any gene: 9.

The CDR3 sequence is CASSKAPHEQYF. The CDR3 DNA reads as TGTGCCAGCTCCAAGGCACCCCACGAGCAGTACTTC. The chain couples TRBV18 to TRBJ2-7; D is uncertain. Looked up from germline, CDR1 is KGHSH and CDR2 is LQKENI. Trimming left V 6 bases short and J 5 bases short, with 11 bases between. CDR3 size: 12 residues.

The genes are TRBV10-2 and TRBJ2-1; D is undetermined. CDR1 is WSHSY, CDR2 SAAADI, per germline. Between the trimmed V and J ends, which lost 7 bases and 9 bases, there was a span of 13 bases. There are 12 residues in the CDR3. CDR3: CASILGDGEQFF. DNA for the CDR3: TGCGCCAGCATTTTAGGAGATGGTGAGCAGTTCTTC.

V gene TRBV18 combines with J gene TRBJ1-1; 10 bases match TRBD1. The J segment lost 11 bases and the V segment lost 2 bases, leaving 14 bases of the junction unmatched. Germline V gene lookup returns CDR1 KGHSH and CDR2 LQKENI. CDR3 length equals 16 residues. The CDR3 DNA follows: TGTGCCAGCTCACCAACCTTCGTGACAGGGGGCGCCGGGGCTTTCTTT. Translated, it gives CASSPTFVTGGAGAFF.

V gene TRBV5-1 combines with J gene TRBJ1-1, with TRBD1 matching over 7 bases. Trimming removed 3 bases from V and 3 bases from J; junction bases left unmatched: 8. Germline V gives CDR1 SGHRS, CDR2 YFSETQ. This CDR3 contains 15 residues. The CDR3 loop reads CASSSQTGEDTEAFF. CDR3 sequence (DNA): TGCGCCAGCAGCTCCCAAACAGGGGAGGACACTGAAGCTTTCTTT.

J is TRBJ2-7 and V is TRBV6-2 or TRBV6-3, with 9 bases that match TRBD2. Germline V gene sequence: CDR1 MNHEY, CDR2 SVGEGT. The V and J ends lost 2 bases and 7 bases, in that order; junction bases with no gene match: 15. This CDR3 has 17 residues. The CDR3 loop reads CASSYDRSGGPILEQYF. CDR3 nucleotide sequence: TGTGCCAGCAGTTACGACCGAAGCGGGGGGCCTATCTTGGAGCAGTACTTC.

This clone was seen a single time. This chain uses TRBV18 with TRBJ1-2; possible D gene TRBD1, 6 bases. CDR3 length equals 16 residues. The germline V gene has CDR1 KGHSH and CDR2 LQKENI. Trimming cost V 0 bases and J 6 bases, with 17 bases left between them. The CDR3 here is CASSPPPGQGTNGYTF. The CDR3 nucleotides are TGTGCCAGCTCACCACCCCCCGGTCAGGGGACGAATGGCTACACCTTC.

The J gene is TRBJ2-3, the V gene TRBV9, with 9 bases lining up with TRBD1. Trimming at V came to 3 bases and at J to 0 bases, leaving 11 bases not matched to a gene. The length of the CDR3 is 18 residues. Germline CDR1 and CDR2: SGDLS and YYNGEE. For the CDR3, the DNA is TGTGCCAGCAGCGATAGCTGGGACAGGGAAACTAGCACAGATACGCAGTATTTT. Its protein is CASSDSWDRETSTDTQYF.

The CDR3 is CASSLVLDNEQFF. In DNA, the CDR3 is TGTGCCAGCAGCTTAGTTTTGGACAATGAGCAGTTCTTC. The rearrangement links TRBV7-6 to TRBJ2-1; unclear D gene. The CDR3 is 13 amino acids. Trimming shortened V by 1 base and J by 5 bases, and 6 bases separated the two germline ends. CDR1 and CDR2 (germline): SGHVS, FNYEAQ.

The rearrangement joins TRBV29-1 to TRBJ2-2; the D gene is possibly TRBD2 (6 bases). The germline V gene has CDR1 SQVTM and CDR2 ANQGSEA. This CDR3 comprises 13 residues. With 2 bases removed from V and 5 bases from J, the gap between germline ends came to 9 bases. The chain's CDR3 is CSVEREVTGELFF. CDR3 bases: TGCAGCGTTGAAAGGGAGGTGACCGGGGAGCTGTTTTTT.

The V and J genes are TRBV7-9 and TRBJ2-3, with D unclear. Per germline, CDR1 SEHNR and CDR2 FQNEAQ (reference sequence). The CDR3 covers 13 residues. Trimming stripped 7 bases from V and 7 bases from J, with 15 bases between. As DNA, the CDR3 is TGTGCCAGCATCGTACCTATGGCGAATACGCAGTATTTT. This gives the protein CASIVPMANTQYF.

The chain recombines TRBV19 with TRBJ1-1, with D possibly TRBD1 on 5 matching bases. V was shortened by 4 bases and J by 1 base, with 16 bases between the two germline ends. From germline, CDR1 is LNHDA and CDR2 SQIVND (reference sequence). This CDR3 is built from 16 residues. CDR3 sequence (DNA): TGTGCCAGTAGTAGTATTTGGGGGACGTCGAACACTGAAGCTTTCTTT. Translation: CASSSIWGTSNTEAFF. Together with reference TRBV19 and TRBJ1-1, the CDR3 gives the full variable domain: DGGITQSPKYLFRKEGQNVTLSCEQNLNHDAMYWYRQDPGQGLRLIYYSQIVNDFQKGDIAEGYSVSREKKESFPLTVTSAQKNPTAFYLCASSSIWGTSNTEAFFGQGTRLTVV.

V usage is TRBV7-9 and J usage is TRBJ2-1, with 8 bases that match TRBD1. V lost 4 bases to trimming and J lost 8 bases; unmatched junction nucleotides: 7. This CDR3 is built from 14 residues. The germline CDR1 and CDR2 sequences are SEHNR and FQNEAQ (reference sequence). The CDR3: CASSSGTGGDEQFF. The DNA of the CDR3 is TGTGCCAGCAGCTCCGGGACAGGAGGCGATGAGCAGTTCTTC.

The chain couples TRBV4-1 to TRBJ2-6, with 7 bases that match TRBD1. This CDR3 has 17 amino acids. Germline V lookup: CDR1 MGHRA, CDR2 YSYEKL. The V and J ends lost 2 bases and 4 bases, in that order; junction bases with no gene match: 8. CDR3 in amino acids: CASSQRNRGSGANVLTF. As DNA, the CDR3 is TGCGCCAGCAGCCAACGAAACAGGGGAAGCGGGGCCAACGTCCTGACTTTC.

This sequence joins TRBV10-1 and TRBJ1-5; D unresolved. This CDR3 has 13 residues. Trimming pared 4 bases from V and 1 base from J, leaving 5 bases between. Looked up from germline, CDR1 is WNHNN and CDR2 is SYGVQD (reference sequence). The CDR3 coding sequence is TGCGCCAGCAGTGTTGACAGCAATCAGCCCCAGCATTTT. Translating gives CASSVDSNQPQHF.

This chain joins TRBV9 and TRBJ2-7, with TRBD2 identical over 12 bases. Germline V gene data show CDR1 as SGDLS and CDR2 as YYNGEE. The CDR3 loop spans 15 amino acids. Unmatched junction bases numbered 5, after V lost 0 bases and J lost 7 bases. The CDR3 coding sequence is TGTGCCAGCAGCGTAGCTAGCGGGGGGGCCGGGGAGCAGTACTTC. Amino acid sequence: CASSVASGGAGEQYF.

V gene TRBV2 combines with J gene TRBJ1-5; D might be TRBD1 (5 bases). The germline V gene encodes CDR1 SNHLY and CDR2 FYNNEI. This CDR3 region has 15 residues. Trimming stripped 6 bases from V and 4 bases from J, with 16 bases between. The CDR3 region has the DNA TGTGCCAGCAGGAGAGGGGAACGAGGTAATCAGCCCCAGCATTTT. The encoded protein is CASRRGERGNQPQHF.

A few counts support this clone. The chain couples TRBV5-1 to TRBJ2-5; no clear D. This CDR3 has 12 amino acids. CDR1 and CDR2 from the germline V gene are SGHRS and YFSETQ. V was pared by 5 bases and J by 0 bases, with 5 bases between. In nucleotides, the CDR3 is TGCGCCAGCAGGGTAGACCAAGAGACCCAGTACTTC. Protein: CASRVDQETQYF.